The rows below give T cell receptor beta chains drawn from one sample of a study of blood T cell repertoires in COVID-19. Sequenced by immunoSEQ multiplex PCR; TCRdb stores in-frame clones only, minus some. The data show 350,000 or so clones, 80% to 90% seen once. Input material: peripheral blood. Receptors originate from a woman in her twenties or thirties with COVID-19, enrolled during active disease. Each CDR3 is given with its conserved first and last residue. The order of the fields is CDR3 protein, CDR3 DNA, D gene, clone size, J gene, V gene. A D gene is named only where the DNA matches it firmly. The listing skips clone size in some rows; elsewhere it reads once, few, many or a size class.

cdr3_aa: CASSPQGDNTEAFF
cdr3_nt: TGTGCCAGCAGTCCGCAGGGGGACAACACTGAAGCTTTCTTT
d_call: TRBD1
clone_size: NA
j_call: TRBJ1-1
v_call: TRBV27

cdr3_aa: CASSFGSGPNNEQFF
cdr3_nt: TGTGCCAGCAGTTTTGGTAGCGGGCCAAACAATGAGCAGTTCTTC
d_call: TRBD2
clone_size: NA
j_call: TRBJ2-1
v_call: TRBV28

cdr3_aa: CATSSGQGVGQETQYF
cdr3_nt: TGTGCCACCAGCAGCGGACAGGGGGTTGGACAAGAGACCCAGTACTTC
d_call: TRBD1
clone_size: NA
j_call: TRBJ2-5
v_call: TRBV15

cdr3_aa: CASRPDSKQTQYF
cdr3_nt: TGTGCCAGCAGACCAGACAGTAAACAGACCCAGTACTTC
d_call: NA
clone_size: NA
j_call: TRBJ2-5
v_call: TRBV2

cdr3_aa: CSVRQGDGYTF
cdr3_nt: TGCAGCGTCCGACAGGGGGATGGCTACACCTTC
d_call: TRBD1
clone_size: once
j_call: TRBJ1-2
v_call: TRBV29-1

cdr3_aa: CASSQGRDSSWGELFF
cdr3_nt: TGCGCCAGCAGCCAAGGGCGGGACAGCAGCTGGGGGGAGCTGTTTTTT
d_call: NA
clone_size: NA
j_call: TRBJ2-2
v_call: TRBV4-3

cdr3_aa: CASSLGQGRQNIQYF
cdr3_nt: TGCGCCAGCAGCTTGGGACAGGGGCGGCAGAACATTCAGTACTTC
d_call: TRBD1
clone_size: NA
j_call: TRBJ2-4
v_call: TRBV5-1

cdr3_aa: CASTEGGVLQFF
cdr3_nt: TGTGCCAGCACCGAGGGCGGTGTGTTGCAGTTCTTC
d_call: NA
clone_size: NA
j_call: TRBJ2-1
v_call: TRBV2

cdr3_aa: CASSFGGVGNYGYTF
cdr3_nt: TGTGCCAGCAGTTTTGGAGGGGTCGGGAACTATGGCTACACCTTC
d_call: NA
clone_size: few
j_call: TRBJ1-2
v_call: TRBV28

cdr3_aa: CASSSTSLAASTDTQYF
cdr3_nt: TGTGCCAGCAGCTCCACCTCACTAGCGGCTAGCACAGATACGCAGTATTTT
d_call: TRBD2
clone_size: NA
j_call: TRBJ2-3
v_call: TRBV7-3

cdr3_aa: CASASSGTGELFF
cdr3_nt: TGCGCCAGCGCGAGTTCGGGCACCGGGGAGCTGTTTTTT
d_call: NA
clone_size: few
j_call: TRBJ2-2
v_call: TRBV10-1

cdr3_aa: CASSRSGRAPEQYF
cdr3_nt: TGTGCCAGCAGCCGTAGCGGGAGGGCCCCCGAGCAGTACTTC
d_call: TRBD2
clone_size: NA
j_call: TRBJ2-7
v_call: TRBV6-5

cdr3_aa: CASRAGSSGANVLTF
cdr3_nt: TGTGCCAGCAGGGCAGGTTCCTCTGGGGCCAACGTCCTGACTTTC
d_call: NA
clone_size: few
j_call: TRBJ2-6
v_call: TRBV2

cdr3_aa: CATSDAADRVPYEQYF
cdr3_nt: TGTGCCACCAGTGATGCCGCGGACAGGGTGCCGTACGAGCAGTACTTC
d_call: TRBD1
clone_size: NA
j_call: TRBJ2-7
v_call: TRBV24-1

cdr3_aa: CASSLRTGRSETQYF
cdr3_nt: TGCGCCAGCAGCCTCCGGACAGGGAGGTCGGAGACCCAGTACTTC
d_call: TRBD1
clone_size: NA
j_call: TRBJ2-5
v_call: TRBV5-1

cdr3_aa: CASSLDRGLNTEAFF
cdr3_nt: TGTGCCAGCAGCTTGGACAGGGGATTGAACACTGAAGCTTTCTTT
d_call: TRBD1
clone_size: NA
j_call: TRBJ1-1
v_call: TRBV7-3

cdr3_aa: CASSLSSWSRGYTF
cdr3_nt: TGTGCCAGCAGTTTATCGAGCTGGTCTAGGGGCTACACCTTC
d_call: NA
clone_size: few
j_call: TRBJ1-2
v_call: TRBV27

cdr3_aa: CASSLDRVSPLHF
cdr3_nt: TGCGCCAGCAGCTTGGACAGGGTTTCACCCCTCCACTTT
d_call: NA
clone_size: NA
j_call: TRBJ1-6
v_call: TRBV5-1

cdr3_aa: CASSPQTDTGELFF
cdr3_nt: TGTGCCAGCTCACCTCAAACAGACACCGGGGAGCTGTTTTTT
d_call: NA
clone_size: NA
j_call: TRBJ2-2
v_call: TRBV18

cdr3_aa: CASSTASLARSPLHF
cdr3_nt: TGTGCCAGCAGTACCGCCAGTCTAGCCCGTTCACCCCTCCACTTT
d_call: NA
clone_size: NA
j_call: TRBJ1-6
v_call: TRBV6-5

cdr3_aa: CASSIPGVQETQYF
cdr3_nt: TGTGCCAGTAGTATTCCAGGGGTTCAAGAGACCCAGTACTTC
d_call: NA
clone_size: few
j_call: TRBJ2-5
v_call: TRBV19

cdr3_aa: CAWSVGGRQYF
cdr3_nt: TGTGCCTGGAGTGTAGGCGGGAGGCAGTACTTC
d_call: TRBD2
clone_size: NA
j_call: TRBJ2-7
v_call: TRBV30

cdr3_aa: CASSPPRSGSGELFF
cdr3_nt: TGCGCCAGCAGCCCCCCGAGGAGCGGGTCCGGGGAGCTGTTTTTT
d_call: NA
clone_size: NA
j_call: TRBJ2-2
v_call: TRBV5-1